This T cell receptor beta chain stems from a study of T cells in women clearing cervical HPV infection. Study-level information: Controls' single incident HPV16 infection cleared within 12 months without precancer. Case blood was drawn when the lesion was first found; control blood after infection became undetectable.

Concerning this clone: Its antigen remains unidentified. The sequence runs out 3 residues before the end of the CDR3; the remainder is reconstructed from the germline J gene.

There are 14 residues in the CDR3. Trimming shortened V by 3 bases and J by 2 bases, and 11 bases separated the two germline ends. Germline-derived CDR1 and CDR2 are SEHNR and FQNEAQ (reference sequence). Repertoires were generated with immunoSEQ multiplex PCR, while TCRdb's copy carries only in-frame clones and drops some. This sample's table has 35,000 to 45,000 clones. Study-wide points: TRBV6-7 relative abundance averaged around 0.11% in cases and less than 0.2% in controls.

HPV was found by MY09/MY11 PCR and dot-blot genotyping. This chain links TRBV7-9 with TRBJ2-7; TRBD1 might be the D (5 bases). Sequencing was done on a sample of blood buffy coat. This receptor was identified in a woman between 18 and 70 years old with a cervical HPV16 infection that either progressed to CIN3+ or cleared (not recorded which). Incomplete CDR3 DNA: TGTGCCAGCAGCTTTTGGACGGACACCTACGAG. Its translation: CASSFWTDTYE. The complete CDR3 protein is CASSFWTDTYEQYF.